The rows below give T cell receptor beta chains drawn from one sample of a study of shared clonotypes between healthy human individuals. Libraries were prepared by immunoSEQ multiplex PCR; TCRdb keeps only in-frame clonotypes and omits some of them. The data show a few hundred thousand clones, 95% to 96% seen once. The sequenced material came from naive CD8+ T cells sorted from blood. These receptor sequences come from a woman aged 25-40 years in good health. Both conserved end residues are part of each CDR3. D genes are given only for firm matches. Clone size is stated in some rows and not others, as once, few, many or a class when expanded.

abundance | j_gene | v_gene | d_gene | CDR3aa | CDR3nt
. | TRBJ2-1 | TRBV20-1 | . | CSARLNNEQFF | TGCAGTGCTAGGCTGAACAATGAGCAGTTCTTC
once | TRBJ2-1 | TRBV7-9 | TRBD2 | CASSFVRGTSGSGNEQFF | TGTGCCAGCAGCTTCGTCCGGGGGACTAGCGGGAGTGGGAATGAGCAGTTCTTC
. | TRBJ2-5 | TRBV13 | . | CASSTRWGAETQYF | TGTGCCAGCAGCACTAGGTGGGGGGCAGAGACCCAGTACTTC
. | TRBJ2-7 | TRBV4-1 | . | CASSQGLAVEAYEQYF | TGCGCCAGCAGCCAAGGGTTGGCGGTGGAAGCCTACGAGCAGTACTTC
. | TRBJ1-5 | TRBV30 | . | CAWSVGGSNQPQHF | TGTGCCTGGAGTGTAGGGGGAAGCAATCAGCCCCAGCATTTT
. | TRBJ2-7 | TRBV6-6 | . | CASSQEGTASYEQYF | TGTGCCAGCAGCCAAGAGGGGACGGCGTCCTACGAGCAGTACTTC
. | TRBJ2-7 | TRBV28 | . | CASSSPPDLGYEQYF | TGTGCCAGCAGTTCCCCTCCCGATTTGGGTTACGAGCAGTACTTC
. | TRBJ1-2 | TRBV27 | . | CASSPGAGQANYGYTF | TGTGCCAGCAGTCCGGGGGCGGGGCAGGCAAACTATGGCTACACCTTC
. | TRBJ2-2 | TRBV5-4 | . | CASSSSLLVHPGGELFF | TGTGCCAGCAGCTCTTCTCTTCTAGTTCACCCCGGCGGGGAGCTGTTTTTT
. | TRBJ2-7 | TRBV5-4 | . | CASSSSASIHEQYF | TGTGCCAGCAGCTCCAGCGCTAGCATACACGAGCAGTACTTC
. | TRBJ1-1 | TRBV5-6 | . | CASSLSSLYREAFF | TGTGCCAGCAGCTTGAGTTCTCTATACAGAGAAGCTTTCTTT
once | TRBJ2-1 | TRBV6-6 | . | CASGGQLNEQFF | TGTGCCAGTGGCGGACAGCTCAATGAGCAGTTCTTC
. | TRBJ2-7 | TRBV5-6 | . | CASSLGTVQYF | TGTGCCAGCAGCTTGGGGACTGTGCAGTACTTC
. | TRBJ1-1 | TRBV30 | TRBD1 | CAWDLGQGITEAFF | TGTGCCTGGGACCTAGGACAGGGGATTACTGAAGCTTTCTTT
. | TRBJ2-3 | TRBV7-9 | . | CASSSWDQSTDTQYF | TGTGCCAGCAGCTCGTGGGACCAGAGCACAGATACGCAGTATTTT
. | TRBJ1-1 | TRBV28 | TRBD1 | CASSLNRNPGQMNTEAFF | TGTGCCAGCAGTTTGAACAGAAACCCGGGACAGATGAACACTGAAGCTTTCTTT
. | TRBJ2-1 | TRBV19 | . | CASSIGLAATYNEQFF | TGTGCCAGTAGTATTGGATTAGCGGCCACCTACAATGAGCAGTTCTTC
. | TRBJ2-5 | TRBV13 | . | CASSESRVSFVETQYF | TGTGCCAGCAGCGAGAGCCGGGTATCCTTTGTAGAGACCCAGTACTTC
. | TRBJ2-7 | TRBV29-1 | TRBD2 | CSVYRMSGGISYEQYF | TGCAGCGTATATAGGATGAGCGGGGGTATCTCCTACGAGCAGTACTTC
. | TRBJ2-1 | TRBV27 | . | CASSLSGSNEQFF | TGTGCCAGCAGTTTATCTGGCTCCAATGAGCAGTTCTTC
. | TRBJ2-3 | TRBV29-1 | . | CSVEFRPRDGRGHTQYF | TGCAGCGTTGAATTTCGGCCCCGGGACGGAAGAGGTCATACGCAGTATTTT
. | TRBJ2-5 | TRBV4-1 | TRBD1 | CASSQEDRGPRETQYF | TGCGCCAGCAGCCAAGAAGACAGGGGGCCGAGGGAGACCCAGTACTTC
. | TRBJ2-7 | TRBV25-1 | . | CASSGGDPYEQYF | TGTGCCAGCAGTGGAGGGGATCCCTACGAGCAGTACTTC
. | TRBJ2-1 | TRBV11-1 | . | CASSTNPGKGNEQFF | TGTGCCAGCAGCACTAATCCCGGGAAAGGCAATGAGCAGTTCTTC
. | TRBJ2-7 | TRBV5-1 | . | CASSFVPGGPLHEQYF | TGCGCCAGCAGCTTTGTCCCTGGGGGGCCCTTACACGAGCAGTACTTC
. | TRBJ2-7 | TRBV27 | . | CASRNTRYEQYF | TGTGCCAGCAGGAACACTAGATACGAGCAGTACTTC